This TCR beta chain comes out of a study of control samples from healthy donors and cancer patients. Trimming left V 6 bases short and J 0 bases short, with 10 bases between. CDR1 is LNHDA and CDR2 is SQIVND in the germline V gene (reference sequence). The CDR3 runs to 14 residues. Measured with immunoSEQ multiplex PCR; TCRdb has only the in-frame clones, and not every one. The repertoire holds 150,000 to 200,000 clones, with 94% as singletons. The genes are TRBV19 and TRBJ2-3; D is unclear. Sequencing was done on a sample of blood. This sequence was found in a middle-aged woman in good health. CDR3 nucleotide sequence: TGTGCCAGTAGCCCCTGGTCCAGCACAGATACGCAGTATTTT. Amino acids: CASSPWSSTDTQYF.